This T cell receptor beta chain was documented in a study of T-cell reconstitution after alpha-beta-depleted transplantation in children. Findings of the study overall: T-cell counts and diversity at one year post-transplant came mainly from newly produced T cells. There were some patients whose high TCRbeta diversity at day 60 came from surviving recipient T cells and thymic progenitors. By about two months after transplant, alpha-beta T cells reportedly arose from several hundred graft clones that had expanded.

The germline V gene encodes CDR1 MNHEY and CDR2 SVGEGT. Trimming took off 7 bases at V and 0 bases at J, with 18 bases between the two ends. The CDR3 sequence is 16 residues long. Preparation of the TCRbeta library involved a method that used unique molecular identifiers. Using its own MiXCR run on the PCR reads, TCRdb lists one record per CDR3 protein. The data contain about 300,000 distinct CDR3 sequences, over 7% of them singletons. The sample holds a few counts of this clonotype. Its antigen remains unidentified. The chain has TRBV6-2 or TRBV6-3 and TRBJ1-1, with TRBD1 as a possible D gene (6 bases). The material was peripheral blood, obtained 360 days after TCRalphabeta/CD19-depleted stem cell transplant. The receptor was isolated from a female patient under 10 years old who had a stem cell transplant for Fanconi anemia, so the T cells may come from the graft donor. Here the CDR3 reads CASKLSGGHLNTEAFF. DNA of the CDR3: TGTGCCAGCAAACTATCGGGGGGACACCTGAACACTGAAGCTTTCTTT.